A selection of T cell receptor beta chains follows, all from one sample in a study of T cells in Graves' hyperthyroidism and ophthalmopathy. Each CDR3 protein gets one entry after TCRdb re-called the multiplex PCR reads with MiXCR. The sample includes 610,000 or so distinct CDR3 sequences, about half of them seen just once. The specimen was peripheral blood or thyroid tissue (not recorded which). These receptors were obtained from a woman aged 18-29 years with Graves' hyperthyroidism. Each CDR3 is given without its conserved first and last residue.

V gene	CDR3 protein
TRBV6-4	ASSYGAGGTDTQY
TRBV4-1	ASSRETGIEQY
TRBV20-1	SLDPEVPEAF
TRBV7-6	ASLGGATNEKLF
TRBV7-2	ASSLEGTSGSTADTQY
TRBV29-1	SVEVWADYEQY
TRBV29-1	SVVGDGETQY
TRBV6-1	ASSLFWGNNYEQY
TRBV11-3	ASSYRQMNEKLF
TRBV7-2	ASSLDRRFRSPLH
TRBV29-1	SVERGLNTGELF
TRBV12-3/TRBV12-4	ASNAGRVFGLAEAF
TRBV2	ASSGQGAFNTEAF
TRBV14	ASSPWDSTDTQY
TRBV4-1	ASSQAATYEQY
TRBV10-3	AITEGRGDTEAF
TRBV2	ASSATGQETQY
TRBV6-5	ASSYLGGDSYEQY
TRBV6-2/TRBV6-3	AISGMGEQY
TRBV7-9	ASSYSGGYEQY
TRBV12-3/TRBV12-4	ASSWDSPTNEKLF
TRBV9	ASSQEEGRYELF
TRBV6-2/TRBV6-3	ASSSRDRGGGYT
TRBV5-1	ASSSTGGRTGETQY
TRBV24-1	ATSEAGTNVLT
TRBV6-5	ASKLDRGDYGYT
TRBV5-1	ASSLTGTPYTGELF
TRBV24-1	ATSDTTSLEETQY
TRBV20-1	RGQFFGELF
TRBV10-3	AISEGSGRNEQY
TRBV6-1	ASSEALPDTQY
TRBV29-1	SVARDRGGFGYT
TRBV7-2	ASSFLSSGNNQPQH
TRBV7-9	ASSLTGMVKLF
TRBV6-2/TRBV6-3	ASSDSDRGQGETQY
TRBV20-1	SARFSEAF
TRBV3-1	ASSHQGAPNYEQY
TRBV3-1	ASSRGTAEETQY
TRBV7-9	ASSLLGTDEKLF
TRBV7-2	ASSILTGGRGYT
TRBV20-1	SANRDTEAF
TRBV2	ATGVGTSGNTIY
TRBV2	ASSEARASGYNEQF
TRBV10-3	AISEGTGVGDTEAF